The TCR beta chain under discussion was sequenced for a study of CD8 T cells in ankylosing spondylitis. The study, taken as a whole, reports: In peripheral blood, disease-linked CD8+ clones occurred at relatively low frequencies. Apparently characteristic of ankylosing spondylitis blood was a TCR beta motif (roughly 8 highly homologous variants).

Looked up from germline, CDR1 is SGDLS and CDR2 is YYNGEE. The CDR3 runs 15 residues. The germline V and J ends were trimmed by 0 bases and 3 bases, with 10 bases remaining between them. Quantitative 5'-RACE with molecular barcodes generated TCR beta libraries. TCRdb analysed the 5' RACE reads with MiXCR anew, one entry per CDR3 protein. The data show around 300,000 distinct CDR3 sequences, roughly 12% seen once. Within the sample, this clonotype is medium-sized. Its antigen is unidentified. This chain uses TRBV9 with TRBJ2-1; D is ambiguous. The receptor was derived from a female donor with ankylosing spondylitis or in good health (not recorded which). The sequencing sample was made of blood, either unsorted or a sorted T cell fraction (not recorded which). The CDR3 region has the DNA TGTGCCAGCAGCGTAGCCGATAGCAGCTACAATGAGCAGTTCTTC. It encodes CASSVADSSYNEQFF.